This passage covers 3 T cell receptor beta chains from one sample sequenced in a study of blood T cell repertoires in COVID-19. Libraries were prepared by immunoSEQ multiplex PCR; TCRdb keeps only in-frame clonotypes and omits some of them. The repertoire has over 120,000 clones, about 89% of them found once; the top ten carry under 3%. What was sequenced was peripheral blood. These receptors were obtained from a man aged 60-69 years with active or convalescent COVID-19.

The chain has TRBV4-2 and TRBJ2-4, with D perhaps TRBD1 (8 bases). CDR3 length: 17 amino acids. Germline values: CDR1 LGHNA, CDR2 YNFKEQ. Trimming pared 4 bases from V and 4 bases from J, leaving 20 bases between. CDR3: CASSPSTGGGLKNIQYF. The DNA of the CDR3 is TGTGCCAGCAGCCCGTCCACAGGGGGGGGTTTAAAAAACATTCAGTACTTC.

A few counts support this clone. The V call is TRBV5-4, the J call TRBJ1-1; TRBD1 agrees at 9 bases. Germline lookup yields CDR1 SGHNT and CDR2 YYREEE (reference sequence). The CDR3 has 14 amino acids. Unmatched junction bases numbered 2, after V lost 4 bases and J lost 1 base. Here the CDR3 reads CASSRQGENTEAFF. As DNA, the CDR3 is TGTGCCAGCAGCCGACAGGGGGAGAACACTGAAGCTTTCTTT. Supplemented by reference TRBV5-4 and TRBJ1-1, the full variable domain reads ETGVTQSPTHLIKTRGQQVTLRCSSQSGHNTVSWYQQALGQGPQFIFQYYREEENGRGNFPPRFSGLQFPNYSSELNVNALELDDSALYLCASSRQGENTEAFFGQGTRLTVV.

The genes are TRBV4-1 and TRBJ2-3; D uncertain. Germline V CDR1 and CDR2: MGHRA, YSYEKL. The CDR3 consists of 16 residues. V lost 0 bases and J 3 bases, leaving 13 bases between the germline ends. The CDR3 nucleotides are TGCGCCAGCAGCCAAGATTCGTTGGTAGAAACAGATACGCAGTATTTT. Translating gives CASSQDSLVETDTQYF.